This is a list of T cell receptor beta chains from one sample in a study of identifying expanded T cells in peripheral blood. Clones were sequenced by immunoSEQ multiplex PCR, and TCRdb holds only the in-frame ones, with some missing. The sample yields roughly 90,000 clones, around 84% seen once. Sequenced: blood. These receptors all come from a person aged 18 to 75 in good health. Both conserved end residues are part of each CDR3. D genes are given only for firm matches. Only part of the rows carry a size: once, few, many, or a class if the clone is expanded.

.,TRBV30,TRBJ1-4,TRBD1,TGTGCCTGGAGTGTACACAGGGGGCACGAAAAACTGTTTTTT,CAWSVHRGHEKLFF
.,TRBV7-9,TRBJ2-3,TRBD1,TGTGCCAGCAGCCCAGGACAGGGTAGGGAAGATACGCAGTATTTT,CASSPGQGREDTQYF
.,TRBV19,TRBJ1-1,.,TGTGCCAGTAGTCGGGGGGGGATCACAAGGAGTGAAGCTTTCTTT,CASSRGGITRSEAFF
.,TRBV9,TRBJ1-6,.,TGTGCCAGCAGCGTAGTCGCGGGGGAAAATTCACCCCTCCACTTT,CASSVVAGENSPLHF
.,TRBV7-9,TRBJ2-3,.,TGTGCCAGCAGCGCAGGACAGTACTCTAGCACAGATACGCAGTATTTT,CASSAGQYSSTDTQYF
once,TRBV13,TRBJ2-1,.,TGTGCCAGCAGCGTAGAAGGGGGGTTTTACAATGAGCAGTTCTTC,CASSVEGGFYNEQFF
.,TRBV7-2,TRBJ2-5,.,TGTGCCAGCAGCCACCTCCGGGACTACCAAGAGACCCAGTACTTC,CASSHLRDYQETQYF
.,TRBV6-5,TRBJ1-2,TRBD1,TGTGCCAGCAGTTTCAAGGGGGCAGGGTATGGCTACACCTTC,CASSFKGAGYGYTF
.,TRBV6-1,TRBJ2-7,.,TGTGCCAGCAGTGAATTCGAACGTTTGAACTACGAGCAGTACTTC,CASSEFERLNYEQYF
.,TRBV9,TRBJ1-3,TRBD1,TGTGCCAGCAGCGTGGGACAGCCTGGAAACACCATATATTTT,CASSVGQPGNTIYF
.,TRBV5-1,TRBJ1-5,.,TGCGCCAGCAGTTCCCTGGGTGGTGGCAATCAGCCCCAGCATTTT,CASSSLGGGNQPQHF
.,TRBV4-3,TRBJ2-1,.,TGCGCCAGCAGCCAACAGCACCGGGGGGCCAATGAGCAGTTCTTC,CASSQQHRGANEQFF
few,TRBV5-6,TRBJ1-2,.,TGTGCCAGCAGCTTGGCCGGGTATGGCTACACCTTC,CASSLAGYGYTF
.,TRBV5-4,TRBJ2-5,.,TGTGCCAGCAGCTTGTACCAAGAGACCCAGTACTTC,CASSLYQETQYF
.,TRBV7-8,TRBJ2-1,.,TGTGCCAGCAGCCACGGTGGAGGCTCGATTAACAATGAGCAGTTCTTC,CASSHGGGSINNEQFF
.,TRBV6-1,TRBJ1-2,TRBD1,TGTGCCAGCAGTGCCGTGGACAGGCCAATCTATGGCTACACCTTC,CASSAVDRPIYGYTF
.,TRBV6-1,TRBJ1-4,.,TGTGCCAGCAGTGAAGCGGACAGACATAATGAAAAACTGTTTTTT,CASSEADRHNEKLFF
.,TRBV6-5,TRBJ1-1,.,TGTGCCAGCAGTTACTCTCAGTGGGCTGAAGCTTTCTTT,CASSYSQWAEAFF
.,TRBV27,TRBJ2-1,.,TGTGCCAGCAGTTTACGGCAGGGGATCGATGGGTTCTTC,CASSLRQGIDGFF
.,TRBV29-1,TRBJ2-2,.,TGCAGCGTTGAAGAGGGAAGTAACACCGGGGAGCTGTTTTTT,CSVEEGSNTGELFF
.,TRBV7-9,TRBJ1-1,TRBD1,TGTGCCAGCAGCACCGGGACAGGGGGTTCAGCTTTCTTT,CASSTGTGGSAFF
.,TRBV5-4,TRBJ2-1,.,TGTGCCAGCAGCTTGGGGAGTAATGAGCAGTTCTTC,CASSLGSNEQFF
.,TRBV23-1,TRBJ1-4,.,TGCGCCAGCAGTCCGGGGAGAGACGAAGGAAAACTGTTTTTT,CASSPGRDEGKLFF
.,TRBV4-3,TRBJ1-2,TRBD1,TGCGCCAGCAGCCAAGGGGACAGGGGAATCTATGGCTACACCTTC,CASSQGDRGIYGYTF
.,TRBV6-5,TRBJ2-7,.,TGTGCCAGCAGTTACGCCTACGAGCAGTACTTC,CASSYAYEQYF
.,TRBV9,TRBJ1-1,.,TGTGCCAGCAGCTCCCGGTTGGGCACTGAAGCTTTCTTT,CASSSRLGTEAFF
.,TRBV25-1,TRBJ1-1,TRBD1,TGTGCCAGCAGTCGGGGACAGGACATGAACACTGAAGCTTTCTTT,CASSRGQDMNTEAFF
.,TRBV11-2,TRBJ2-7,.,TGTGCCAGCAGCTTAACGGCCTCCTACTACGAGCAGTACTTC,CASSLTASYYEQYF
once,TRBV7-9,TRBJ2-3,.,TGTGCCAGCAGCCCCTATTTAGGAACCCCTCTCACAGATACGCAGTATTTT,CASSPYLGTPLTDTQYF
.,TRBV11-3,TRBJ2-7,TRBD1,TGTGCCAGCAGCTTTCTGGGGCCCGGACAGGGGCTCTACGAGCAGTACTTC,CASSFLGPGQGLYEQYF